One sample yielded the 2 T cell receptor beta chains listed below, sequenced in a study of blood T cell repertoires in COVID-19. Repertoires were generated with immunoSEQ multiplex PCR, while TCRdb's copy carries only in-frame clones and drops some. The sample gives about 100,000 clones, about 85% of which show up once; around 2% is in the top ten. The specimen sequenced was peripheral blood. The receptor source for this set is a man aged 50 to 60 with active COVID-19.

The CDR3 bases are TGTGCCAGCAGCCAAGTCGCGACTAGCGGGGGGGATTGGAATGAGCAGTTCTTC. This codes for CASSQVATSGGDWNEQFF. The chain recombines TRBV3-1 (or the pseudogene TRBV3-2) with TRBJ2-1; 14 nucleotides agree with TRBD2. Trimming took 1 base from V and 7 from J; bases not matched to a gene: 9. CDR1 and CDR2 (germline): LGHDT, YNNKEL (reference sequence). This CDR3 contains 18 residues.

The V call is TRBV19, the J call TRBJ2-7, with D perhaps matching TRBD1 (5 bases). Germline assignment: CDR1 LNHDA and CDR2 SQIVND (reference sequence). The CDR3 is 19 amino acids. The V and J ends lost 3 bases and 3 bases respectively, with 27 bases between them. The CDR3 loop is CASSIPWIRQGLAFYEQYF. The CDR3 DNA reads TGTGCCAGTAGTATCCCCTGGATCAGGCAGGGTTTGGCCTTCTACGAGCAGTACTTC.